These T cell receptor beta chains were read from a single sample in a study of blood T cell repertoires in COVID-19. TCRdb's copy holds only in-frame clones and misses some; the assay was immunoSEQ multiplex PCR. The sample gives roughly 120,000 clones, roughly four fifths of which show up once; about 15% is in the top ten. The sample comprised peripheral blood. These receptors all come from a woman aged 60-75 years with acute or convalescent COVID-19. CDR3s include the opening cysteine and the closing phenylalanine or tryptophan. The D gene is left open where the match is weak. The size entry is marked missing in some rows and otherwise reads once, few, many or a size class.

>TRBV2|TRBD2|TRBJ2-5|.
CASRIRTSGAPGSQYF
TGTGCCAGCAGGATCCGGACTAGCGGGGCCCCGGGGAGCCAGTACTTC
>TRBV6-6|.|TRBJ1-4|.
CASTRTLGELFF
TGTGCCAGCACCCGGACACTCGGAGAGCTGTTTTTT
>TRBV19|TRBD1|TRBJ1-2|.
CASRRGTANYGYTF
TGTGCCAGTAGACGCGGGACAGCTAACTATGGCTACACCTTC
>TRBV9|.|TRBJ1-2|.
CASSVSTGPYGYTF
TGTGCCAGCAGCGTTTCAACAGGGCCCTATGGCTACACCTTC
>TRBV29-1|TRBD1|TRBJ1-2|.
CSGIEGASGYTF
TGCAGCGGGATCGAGGGGGCGAGTGGCTACACCTTC
>TRBV4-1|TRBD2|TRBJ2-3|.
CASSLTSGGPADTQYF
TGCGCCAGCAGCCTGACTAGCGGGGGTCCCGCAGATACGCAGTATTTT
>TRBV12-3/TRBV12-4|.|TRBJ2-1|.
CASSSSFSEQFF
TGTGCCAGCAGTTCCTCGTTTAGTGAGCAGTTCTTC
>TRBV4-2|TRBD2|TRBJ2-1|few
CASSQEWASGGTGFGNEQFF
TGTGCCAGCAGCCAAGAATGGGCTAGCGGGGGGACTGGGTTCGGGAATGAGCAGTTCTTC
>TRBV7-8|.|TRBJ1-2|.
CASSTRTAKGNGYTF
TGTGCCAGCAGCACTCGGACAGCAAAAGGGAATGGCTACACCTTC
>TRBV6-5|TRBD1|TRBJ1-4|.
CASSYLQGMTEKLFF
TGTGCCAGCAGTTACCTACAGGGGATGACCGAAAAACTGTTTTTT
>TRBV10-3|.|TRBJ2-7|.
CAIRGQGNHEQYF
TGTGCCATCAGAGGGCAGGGGAACCACGAGCAGTACTTC
>TRBV11-3|TRBD1|TRBJ2-1|.
CASSSQGSEQFF
TGTGCCAGCAGCTCACAGGGGAGTGAGCAGTTCTTC
>TRBV4-2|TRBD1|TRBJ1-1|.
CASSQIAGGTEAFF
TGTGCCAGCAGCCAAATTGCAGGGGGCACTGAAGCTTTCTTT
>TRBV6-5|.|TRBJ1-1|once
CASSSLAGETEAFF
TGTGCCAGCAGTTCCCTTGCGGGGGAAACTGAAGCTTTCTTT
>TRBV4-3|.|TRBJ1-1|.
CASSQQSTTEAFF
TGCGCCAGCAGCCAACAGTCGACTACTGAAGCTTTCTTT
>TRBV6-5|TRBD1|TRBJ1-1|.
CASSYSGTVPEAFF
TGTGCCAGCAGTTACTCGGGGACAGTTCCTGAAGCTTTCTTT